Following are 18 T cell receptor beta chains from one sample sequenced in a study of T cell responses to AZD1222 COVID-19 vaccine. Libraries were prepared by immunoSEQ multiplex PCR; TCRdb keeps only in-frame clonotypes and omits some of them. The sample lists 100,000 to 150,000 clones, roughly 88% seen once, with about 4.2% in the top ten. The material was peripheral blood, obtained on day 0 of MenACWY control vaccination. These receptors all come from an adult in good health.

J is TRBJ2-1 and V is TRBV6-5; D is ambiguous. CDR3 length equals 14 residues. The germline V gene encodes CDR1 MNHEY and CDR2 SVGAGI. V was pared by 4 bases and J by 2 bases, with 9 bases between. CDR3 protein: CASSSPATYNEQFF. Here the CDR3 DNA reads TGTGCCAGCAGTTCCCCCGCGACCTACAATGAGCAGTTCTTC.

The chain joins TRBV4-1 to TRBJ2-1; no firm D call. The CDR3 is 14 residues long. Germline CDR1 MGHRA, CDR2 YSYEKL. The V and J ends lost 0 bases and 11 bases respectively, with 14 bases between them. The CDR3 is CASSQDRFSPKQFF. CDR3 nucleotides: TGCGCCAGCAGCCAAGATCGTTTTAGCCCCAAGCAGTTCTTC.

This chain uses TRBV9 with TRBJ2-2, with D possibly matching TRBD1 (6 bases). CDR3 size: 16 residues. CDR1 and CDR2 from the germline V gene are SGDLS and YYNGEE. Trimming left V 4 bases short and J 1 base short, with 14 bases between. DNA of the CDR3: TGTGCCAGCAGCCCGACAGGTCGGATGAACACCGGGGAGCTGTTTTTT. Its protein product is CASSPTGRMNTGELFF.

The chain combines TRBV3-1 (or the pseudogene TRBV3-2) with TRBJ1-1; the D is unclear. The V gene lost 1 base and the J gene lost 1 base, with 7 bases spanning the gap. This CDR3 has 14 amino acids. Germline-derived CDR1 and CDR2 are LGHDT and YNNKEL (reference sequence). This chain's CDR3 is CASSQVRGNTEAFF. DNA of the CDR3: TGTGCCAGCAGCCAAGTCAGAGGGAACACTGAAGCTTTCTTT.

V usage is TRBV7-9 and J usage is TRBJ2-1, with TRBD1 as a possible D gene (5 bases). The germline gives CDR1 SEHNR, CDR2 FQNEAQ (reference sequence). Trimming stripped 1 base from V and 12 bases from J, with 13 bases between. The CDR3 has 13 residues. The CDR3 loop reads CASSLDLDRTQFF. The CDR3 region has the DNA TGTGCCAGCAGCTTAGACCTCGACAGAACGCAGTTCTTC.

The chain is built from TRBV7-2 and TRBJ2-1; possibly TRBD1 or TRBD2 for D (6 bases each). This CDR3 has 15 amino acids. V was shortened by 1 base and J by 8 bases, with 15 bases between the two germline ends. CDR1 SGHTA and CDR2 FQGNSA come from the germline V gene. DNA of the CDR3: TGTGCCAGCAGCTTAGAGGTCCTAAGGGGGGATGAGCAGTTCTTC. It yields the protein CASSLEVLRGDEQFF.

There are a few counts of this clone. The chain has TRBV5-6 and TRBJ1-1; 7 bases align to TRBD1. The CDR3 loop spans 13 amino acids. The V segment lost 1 base and the J segment 4 bases; nucleotides outside the gene matches: 1. CDR1 is SGHDT, CDR2 YYEEEE, per germline. The CDR3 reads CASSLSGGTEAFF. The CDR3 DNA sequence: TGTGCCAGCAGCTTGTCAGGGGGCACTGAAGCTTTCTTT.

The CDR3 DNA reads as TGTGCCAGCAGTGATCTCCTGGGGGACCAGTACTTC. It codes for CASSDLLGDQYF. This chain joins TRBV9 and TRBJ2-5, with D perhaps being TRBD1 or TRBD2 (5 bases each). From germline, CDR1 is SGDLS and CDR2 YYNGEE. V was trimmed by 5 bases and J by 10 bases, leaving 15 bases between them. The CDR3 is 12 residues long. Together with reference TRBV9 and TRBJ2-5, the CDR3 gives the full variable domain: DSGVTQTPKHLITATGQRVTLRCSPRSGDLSVYWYQQSLDQGLQFLIQYYNGEERAKGNILERFSAQQFPDLHSELNLSSLELGDSALYFCASSDLLGDQYFGPGTRLLVL.

The V gene is TRBV6-2 or TRBV6-3, the J gene TRBJ2-7; D not certain. V was pared by 0 bases and J by 0 bases, with 9 bases between. This CDR3 has 15 amino acids. Germline V gene data show CDR1 as MNHEY and CDR2 as SVGEGT. CDR3 nucleotides: TGTGCCAGCAGTTACTCATTGGCAGCCTCCTACGAGCAGTACGTC. It specifies CASSYSLAASYEQYV.

This clone was observed a single time. This chain joins TRBV6-5 and TRBJ1-3, with D maybe TRBD1 (5 bases). Germline CDR1 reads MNHEY; CDR2 reads SVGAGI. The V end was cut by 7 bases, the J end by 3 bases, with 10 bases between. The CDR3 is made up of 13 amino acids. DNA of the CDR3: TGTGCCAGCATTCAGGGAAATGGAAACACCATATATTTT. Protein product: CASIQGNGNTIYF.

The chain employs TRBV5-1 and TRBJ2-1; 9 bases are a match to TRBD1. The J segment lost 0 bases and the V segment lost 5 bases, leaving 3 bases of the junction unmatched. This CDR3 comprises 15 residues. Per germline, CDR1 SGHRS and CDR2 YFSETQ. The CDR3 loop reads CASRDRGSSYNEQFF. CDR3 nucleotides: TGCGCCAGCAGAGACAGGGGGAGCTCCTACAATGAGCAGTTCTTC.

This chain joins TRBV27 and TRBJ1-5, with 9 bases fitting TRBD1. Germline V lookup: CDR1 MNHEY, CDR2 SMNVEV (reference sequence). Losses at the gene ends were 4 bases for V and 2 bases for J; bases not matched to a gene: 9. CDR3 length: 17 amino acids. The CDR3 protein is CASSSQGARVGNQPQHF. DNA for the CDR3: TGTGCCAGCAGTTCACAGGGGGCTCGGGTTGGCAATCAGCCCCAGCATTTT.

V gene TRBV11-2 combines with J gene TRBJ2-3, with D maybe TRBD1 (6 bases). V was clipped by 1 base and J by 0 bases, with 20 bases between them. The CDR3 length is 19 residues. Germline assignment: CDR1 SGHAT and CDR2 FQNNGV. This chain's CDR3 is CASSLVGGKLQTSTDTQYF. For the CDR3, the DNA is TGTGCCAGCAGCTTAGTTGGGGGCAAATTACAGACAAGCACAGATACGCAGTATTTT.

The chain couples TRBV6-2 or TRBV6-3 to TRBJ2-5, with unresolved D. The CDR3 contains 12 residues. In germline, CDR1 is MNHEY, CDR2 SVGEGT. Trimming took 5 bases from V and 1 from J, leaving 5 bases between them. CDR3 loop: CASSTPQETQYF. CDR3 DNA: TGTGCCAGCAGTACCCCCCAAGAGACCCAGTACTTC.

The V and J genes are TRBV13 and TRBJ2-5, with a possible D match to TRBD1 (9 bases). Germline assignment: CDR1 PRHDT and CDR2 FYEKMQ (reference sequence). The V and J ends lost 3 bases and 0 bases respectively, with 17 bases between them. There are 17 residues in the CDR3. The DNA of the CDR3 is TGTGCCAGCAGCTTGACCGGGAGGGACAGGGACCAAGAGACCCAGTACTTC. This encodes CASSLTGRDRDQETQYF. Full variable domain (rest looked up from reference TRBV13 and TRBJ2-5): AAGVIQSPRHLIKEKRETATLKCYPIPRHDTVYWYQQGPGQDPQFLISFYEKMQSDKGSIPDRFSAQQFSDYHSELNMSSLELGDSALYFCASSLTGRDRDQETQYFGPGTRLLVL.

The chain uses TRBV30 and TRBJ1-4, with 7 bases aligning to TRBD1. V was pared by 1 base and J by 10 bases, with 3 bases of the junction left unmatched. This CDR3 is built from 12 residues. Germline V gene sequence: CDR1 GTSNPN, CDR2 SVGIG (reference sequence). This chain's CDR3 is CAWSAGGGKLFF. In DNA, the CDR3 is TGTGCCTGGAGTGCAGGGGGTGGAAAACTGTTTTTT.

This chain uses TRBV27 with TRBJ2-3, with D tentatively TRBD1 or TRBD2 (6 bases each). V was clipped by 5 bases and J by 4 bases, with 19 bases between them. CDR1 MNHEY and CDR2 SMNVEV come from the germline V gene (reference sequence). The CDR3 extends over 16 amino acids. The DNA of the CDR3 is TGTGCCAGCAGTCCACATAGGGGGGAGTGGGCAGATACGCAGTATTTT. The encoded protein is CASSPHRGEWADTQYF.

This chain uses TRBV28 with TRBJ2-7, with unresolved D. The V and J ends lost 5 bases and 3 bases respectively, with 14 bases between them. The CDR3 is made up of 14 amino acids. Germline V gives CDR1 MDHEN, CDR2 SYDVKM. The CDR3 here is CASSLDFPYYEQYF. DNA for the CDR3: TGTGCCAGCAGTCTGGATTTCCCTTACTACGAGCAGTACTTC.